The subject of this entry is one TCR beta chain. The data were obtained in a study of blood T cell repertoires in COVID-19. Looking at the study overall: In each case, the material was cDNA or gDNA derived from T cells, B-cell-depleted T cells, or PBMCs.

The CDR3 totals 16 residues. With 1 base clipped from V and 4 bases from J, the junction kept 5 bases outside the gene matches. The V gene's germline CDR1 is KGHDR and CDR2 SFDVKD. Under the authors' procedure: How many nucleated cells were present was estimated from reference gene primer amplification. Assay used: immunoSEQ multiplex PCR; TCRdb lists only in-frame clones, some missing. V, J and clone size are taken as reported in that table, and D and trimming were inferred from the DNA itself. The table lists 140,000 or so clones, around 85% of them singletons. The genes are TRBV24-1 and TRBJ1-4; TRBD1 matches at 7 bases. Sequencing used peripheral blood. The TCR sequence derives from an elderly woman with acute or convalescent COVID-19. CDR3 in DNA: TGTGCCACCAGTGATTTCGGGACAGAAGTTAATGAAAAACTGTTTTTT. Protein: CATSDFGTEVNEKLFF.